Shown below are 13 T cell receptor beta chains from a single sample sequenced in a study of blood T cells in healthy people across ages. A second PCR, run for roughly 7 to 11 cycles, used a sample-barcoded 5' primer plus a J-beta primer mix. MiXCR was run by TCRdb on the 5' RACE reads, yielding one entry per CDR3 protein. The sample lists 700,000 to 850,000 distinct CDR3 sequences, about 36% occurring once. Input material: blood. The receptor source for this set is a man aged 18 to 30 in good health.

The gene calls are TRBV4-3 and TRBJ1-6; 7 nucleotides match TRBD1. Unmatched junction bases numbered 5, after V lost 1 base and J lost 8 bases. The CDR3 spans 15 residues. The germline CDR1 and CDR2 sequences are LGHNA and YSLEER. For the CDR3, the DNA is TGCGCCAGCAGCCAAGGTGCCAGGGGGGATTCACCCCTCCACTTT. Protein sequence: CASSQGARGDSPLHF.

The sample holds a few counts of this clonotype. The chain carries TRBV7-2 and TRBJ2-5; possible D gene TRBD1, 5 bases. V dropped 5 bases and J dropped 9 bases, with 16 bases sitting between them. This CDR3 has 13 amino acids. From germline, CDR1 is SGHTA and CDR2 FQGNSA. The CDR3: CASSTIRVESQYF. The CDR3 region has the DNA TGTGCCAGCAGCACCATCAGGGTGGAGTCCCAGTACTTC.

The chain recombines TRBV20-1 with TRBJ2-5; tentative D call: TRBD2 (6 bases). The CDR3 is 17 amino acids. V lost 7 bases and J 1 base, leaving 25 bases between the germline ends. Per the germline V gene, CDR1 is DFQATT and CDR2 is SNEGSKA (reference sequence). The CDR3 DNA is TGCAGTGTCCCGATCTTCTTCTGGCGGAGGGGCCAAGAGACCCAGTACTTC. It yields the protein CSVPIFFWRRGQETQYF.

CDR3 residues: CASSLTQGGVYNEQFF. The CDR3 DNA reads TGCGCCAGCAGCTTGACACAGGGGGGGGTCTACAATGAGCAGTTCTTC. The chain employs TRBV5-1 and TRBJ2-1, with D perhaps matching TRBD1 (8 bases). CDR1 is SGHRS, CDR2 YFSETQ, per germline. The CDR3 is 16 amino acids. The ends were cut back, 1 base at V and 3 bases at J, with 14 bases in the middle.

This clonotype has a handful of counts. The chain uses TRBV12-3 or TRBV12-4 and TRBJ1-5; TRBD1 matches at 7 bases. The CDR3 spans 14 residues. Trimming removed 5 bases from V and 3 bases from J; junction bases left unmatched: 4. CDR3: CASSPGQANQPQHF. The CDR3 nucleotides are TGTGCCAGCAGTCCCGGACAGGCCAATCAGCCCCAGCATTTT.

V gene TRBV30 combines with J gene TRBJ1-2; 8 bases align to TRBD1. Trimming at V came to 5 bases and at J to 4 bases, leaving 6 bases not matched to a gene. Looked up from germline, CDR1 is GTSNPN and CDR2 is SVGIG (reference sequence). This CDR3 comprises 13 residues. The CDR3, as DNA: TGTGCCTGGGAAGAGGGGACAGGCTATGGCTACACCTTC. This translates into CAWEEGTGYGYTF.

This clonotype showed up just a few times. The genes are TRBV15 and TRBJ2-1, with D maybe TRBD2 (5 bases). V lost 0 bases, J lost 9 bases, and 12 bases lay in between. The CDR3 length is 14 residues. The germline V gene encodes CDR1 LNHNV and CDR2 YYDKDF (reference sequence). CDR3 loop: CATSRDIVGSEQFF. The DNA for the CDR3 is TGTGCCACCAGCAGAGATATTGTAGGGAGTGAGCAGTTCTTC.

With regard to this clonotype: This may be a read error, as it is one base from a much larger clone. The chain joins TRBV7-2 to TRBJ2-1; D remains ambiguous. Trimming pared 2 bases from V and 10 bases from J, leaving 18 bases between. CDR1 is SGHTA and CDR2 is FQGNSA in the germline V gene. CDR3 length equals 15 residues. The CDR3 bases are TGTGCCAGCAGCTTATCCACGGGTAGTTCCTACGAGCAGTTCTTC. Amino acid sequence: CASSLSTGSSYEQFF. The full variable domain, with the rest looked up from reference TRBV7-2 and TRBJ2-1, is GAGVSQSPSNKVTEKGKDVELRCDPISGHTALYWYRQSLGQGLEFLIYFQGNSAPDKSGLPSDRFSAERTGGSVSTLTIQRTQQEDSAVYLCASSLSTGSSYEQFFGPGTRLTVL.

This clonotype was counted ten times or more. The gene calls are TRBV29-1 and TRBJ2-3, with D maybe TRBD2 (5 bases). Germline values: CDR1 SQVTM, CDR2 ANQGSEA. This CDR3 region has 13 residues. Trimming shortened V by 7 bases and J by 8 bases, and 19 bases separated the two germline ends. CDR3 sequence (DNA): TGCAGCGCTGACGCGGGTGCGGAGTTTACGCAGTATTTT. This codes for CSADAGAEFTQYF.

This clonotype occurred a few times. J is TRBJ1-2 and V is TRBV28; TRBD1 matches at 9 bases. The CDR3 contains 15 residues. Unmatched junction bases numbered 1, after V lost 0 bases and J lost 2 bases. CDR1 is MDHEN and CDR2 is SYDVKM in the germline V gene. The CDR3 region is CASSLWGQGNYGYTF. The DNA for the CDR3 is TGTGCCAGCAGTTTATGGGGACAGGGAAACTATGGCTACACCTTC.

J is TRBJ1-1 and V is TRBV27; D is uncertain. The CDR3 spans 15 residues. Trimming left V 0 bases short and J 0 bases short, with 8 bases between. CDR1 is MNHEY and CDR2 is SMNVEV in the germline V gene (reference sequence). CDR3 coding DNA: TGTGCCAGCAGTTTATCGGCGGGCATGAACACTGAAGCTTTCTTT. This gives the protein CASSLSAGMNTEAFF.

There are a few counts of this clonotype. The V and J genes are TRBV28 and TRBJ2-1; TRBD2 matches at 8 bases. The germline V gene encodes CDR1 MDHEN and CDR2 SYDVKM. This CDR3 contains 18 residues. The V and J ends lost 5 bases and 4 bases, in that order; junction bases with no gene match: 16. This CDR3 is CASSPPPGLGTRYNEQFF. The CDR3 nucleotides are TGTGCCAGCAGTCCTCCCCCGGGGTTGGGGACTAGATACAATGAGCAGTTCTTC.

On this clonotype: One end of the junction does not line up with germline, which may come from a read error. This chain connects TRBV7-2 to TRBJ1-5, with a possible D match to TRBD1 (5 bases). Germline CDR1 is SGHTA and CDR2 is FQGNSA. The CDR3 has 17 residues. In nucleotides, the CDR3 is TGTGCCAGCAGCCCTAGCCTCGACAGCAATAGCAATCGGCCCCAGCATTTT. This gives the protein CASSPSLDSNSNRPQHF.